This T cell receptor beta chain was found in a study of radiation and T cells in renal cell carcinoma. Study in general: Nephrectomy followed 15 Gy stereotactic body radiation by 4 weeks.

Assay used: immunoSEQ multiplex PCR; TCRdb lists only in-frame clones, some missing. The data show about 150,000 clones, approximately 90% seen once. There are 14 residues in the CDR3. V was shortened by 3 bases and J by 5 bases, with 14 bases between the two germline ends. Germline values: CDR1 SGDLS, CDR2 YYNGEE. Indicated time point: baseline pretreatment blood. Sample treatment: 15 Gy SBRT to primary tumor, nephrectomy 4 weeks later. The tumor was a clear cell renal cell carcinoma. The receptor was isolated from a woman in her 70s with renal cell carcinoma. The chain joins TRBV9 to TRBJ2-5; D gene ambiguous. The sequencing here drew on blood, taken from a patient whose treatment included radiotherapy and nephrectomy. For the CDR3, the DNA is TGTGCCAGCAGCGCCTCCGTCGTGGCGGAGACCCAGTACTTC. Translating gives CASSASVVAETQYF.